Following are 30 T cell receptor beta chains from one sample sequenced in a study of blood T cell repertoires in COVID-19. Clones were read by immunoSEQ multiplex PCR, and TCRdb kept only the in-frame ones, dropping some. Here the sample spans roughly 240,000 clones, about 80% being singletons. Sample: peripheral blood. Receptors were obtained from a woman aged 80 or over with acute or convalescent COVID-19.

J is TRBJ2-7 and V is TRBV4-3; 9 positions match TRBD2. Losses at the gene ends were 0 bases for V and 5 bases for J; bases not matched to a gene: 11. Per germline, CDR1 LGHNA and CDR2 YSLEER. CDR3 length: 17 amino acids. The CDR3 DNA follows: TGCGCCAGCAGCCAAGATCTGGTAGGGCTAGCGGGAAACGAGCAGTACTTC. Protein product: CASSQDLVGLAGNEQYF.

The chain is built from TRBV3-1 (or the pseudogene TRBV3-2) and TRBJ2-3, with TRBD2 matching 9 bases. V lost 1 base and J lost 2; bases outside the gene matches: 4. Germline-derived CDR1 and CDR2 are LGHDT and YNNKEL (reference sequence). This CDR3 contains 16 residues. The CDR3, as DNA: TGTGCCAGCAGCCAAGTCGCGGGGGGGGCCACAGATACGCAGTATTTT. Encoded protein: CASSQVAGGATDTQYF.

The CDR3 DNA reads as TGTGCCAGCAACGCCCCGGGACTAGCGGGCTACGAGCAGTACTTC. Protein sequence: CASNAPGLAGYEQYF. The chain employs TRBV28 and TRBJ2-7; 12 bases fit TRBD2. Germline CDR1 reads MDHEN; CDR2 reads SYDVKM. J was trimmed by 3 bases and V by 7 bases; bases with no gene match: 7. The CDR3 contains 15 residues.

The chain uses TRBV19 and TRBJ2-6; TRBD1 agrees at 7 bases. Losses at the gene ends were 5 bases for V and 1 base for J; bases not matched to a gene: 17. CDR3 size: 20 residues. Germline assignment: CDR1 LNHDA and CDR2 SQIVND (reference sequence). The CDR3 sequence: CASSAPARQGLTSGANVLTF. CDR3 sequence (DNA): TGTGCCAGTAGTGCGCCAGCCCGACAGGGTCTCACATCTGGGGCCAACGTCCTGACTTTC. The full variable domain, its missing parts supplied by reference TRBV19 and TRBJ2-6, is DGGITQSPKYLFRKEGQNVTLSCEQNLNHDAMYWYRQDPGQGLRLIYYSQIVNDFQKGDIAEGYSVSREKKESFPLTVTSAQKNPTAFYLCASSAPARQGLTSGANVLTFGAGSRLTVL.

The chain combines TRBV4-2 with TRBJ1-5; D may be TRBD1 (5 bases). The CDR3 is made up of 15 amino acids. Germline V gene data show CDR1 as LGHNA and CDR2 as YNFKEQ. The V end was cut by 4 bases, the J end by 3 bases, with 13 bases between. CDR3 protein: CASSPTTVNNQPQHF. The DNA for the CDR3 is TGTGCCAGCAGCCCCACGACAGTGAACAATCAGCCCCAGCATTTT.

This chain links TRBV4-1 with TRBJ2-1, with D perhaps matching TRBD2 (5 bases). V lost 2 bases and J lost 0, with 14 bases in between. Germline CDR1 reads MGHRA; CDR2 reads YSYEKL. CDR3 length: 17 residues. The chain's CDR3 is CASSQTLTRSSYNEQFF. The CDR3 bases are TGCGCCAGCAGCCAAACCCTCACTAGGAGCTCCTACAATGAGCAGTTCTTC.

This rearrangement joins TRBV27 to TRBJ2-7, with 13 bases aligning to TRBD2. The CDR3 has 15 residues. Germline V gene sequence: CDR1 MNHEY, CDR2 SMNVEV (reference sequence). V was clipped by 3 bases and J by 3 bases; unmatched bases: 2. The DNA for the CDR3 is TGTGCCAGCAGTTTCGGACTAGCGGGAGTCTACGAGCAGTACTTC. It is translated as CASSFGLAGVYEQYF.

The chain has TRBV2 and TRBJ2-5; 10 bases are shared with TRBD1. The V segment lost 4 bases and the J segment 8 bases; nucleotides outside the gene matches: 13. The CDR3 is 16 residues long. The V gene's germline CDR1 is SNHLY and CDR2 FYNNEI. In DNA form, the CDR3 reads TGTGCCAGCAGTGTCCGGACAGGGGGGAGTTTAGCCACCCAGTACTTC. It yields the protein CASSVRTGGSLATQYF.

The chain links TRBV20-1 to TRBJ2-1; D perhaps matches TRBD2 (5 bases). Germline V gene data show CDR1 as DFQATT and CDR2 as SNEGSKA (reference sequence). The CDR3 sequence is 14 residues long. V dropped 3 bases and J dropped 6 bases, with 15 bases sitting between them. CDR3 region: CSASQDLRFNEQFF. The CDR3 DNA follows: TGCAGTGCTAGTCAGGACTTACGATTCAATGAGCAGTTCTTC.

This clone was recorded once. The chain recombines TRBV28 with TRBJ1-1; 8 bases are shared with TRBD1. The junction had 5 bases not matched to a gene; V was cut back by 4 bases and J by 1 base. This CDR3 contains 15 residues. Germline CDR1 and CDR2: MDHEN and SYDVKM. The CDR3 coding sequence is TGTGCCAGCAGTTCTCTTGGACAGGGGAACACTGAAGCTTTCTTT. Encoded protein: CASSSLGQGNTEAFF.

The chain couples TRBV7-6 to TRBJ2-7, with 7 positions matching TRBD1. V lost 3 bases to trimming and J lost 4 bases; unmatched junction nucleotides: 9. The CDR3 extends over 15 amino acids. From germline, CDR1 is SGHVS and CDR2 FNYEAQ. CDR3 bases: TGTGCCAGCAGCTTGTTCGTAGGGGGCGGATACGAGCAGTACTTC. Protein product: CASSLFVGGGYEQYF.

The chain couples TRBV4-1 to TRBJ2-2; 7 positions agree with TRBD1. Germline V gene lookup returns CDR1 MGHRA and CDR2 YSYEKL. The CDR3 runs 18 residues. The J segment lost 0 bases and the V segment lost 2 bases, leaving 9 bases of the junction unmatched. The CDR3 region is CASSQSQGQRPNTGELFF. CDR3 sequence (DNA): TGCGCCAGCAGCCAAAGCCAGGGACAGAGACCGAACACCGGGGAGCTGTTTTTT.

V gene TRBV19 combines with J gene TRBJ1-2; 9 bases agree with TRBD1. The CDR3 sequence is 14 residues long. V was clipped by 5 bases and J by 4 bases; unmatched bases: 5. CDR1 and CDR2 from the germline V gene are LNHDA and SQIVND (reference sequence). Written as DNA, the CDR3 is TGTGCCAGTAGTGCCCGGGACAGGGTCTATGGCTACACCTTC. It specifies CASSARDRVYGYTF.

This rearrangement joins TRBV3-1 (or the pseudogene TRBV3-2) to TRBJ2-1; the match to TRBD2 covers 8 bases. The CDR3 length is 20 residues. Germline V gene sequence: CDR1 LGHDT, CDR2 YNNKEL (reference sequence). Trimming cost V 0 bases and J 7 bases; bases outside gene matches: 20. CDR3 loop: CASSQDGGRLGSGASNEQFF. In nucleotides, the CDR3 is TGTGCCAGCAGCCAAGATGGGGGTAGGTTGGGTAGCGGGGCTTCGAATGAGCAGTTCTTC.

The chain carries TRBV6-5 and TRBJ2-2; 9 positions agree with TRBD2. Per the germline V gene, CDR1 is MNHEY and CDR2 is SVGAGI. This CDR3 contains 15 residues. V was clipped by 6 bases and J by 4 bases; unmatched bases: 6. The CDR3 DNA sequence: TGTGCCAGCAGCCGGACTAGCGTTGTCACCGGGGAGCTGTTTTTT. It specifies CASSRTSVVTGELFF.

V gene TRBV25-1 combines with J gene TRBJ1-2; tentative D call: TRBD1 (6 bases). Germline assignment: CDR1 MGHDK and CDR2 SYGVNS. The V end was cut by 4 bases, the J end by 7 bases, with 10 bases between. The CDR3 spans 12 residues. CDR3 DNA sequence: TGTGCCAGCAGTGGACAGGTGGGTGGCTACACCTTC. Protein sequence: CASSGQVGGYTF.

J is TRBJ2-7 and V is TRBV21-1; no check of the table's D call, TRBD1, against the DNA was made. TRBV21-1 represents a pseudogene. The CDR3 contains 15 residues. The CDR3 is CASSKRAGNPYEQYF. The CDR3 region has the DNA TGTGCCAGCAGCAAAAGGGCAGGGAACCCCTACGAGCAGTACTTC.

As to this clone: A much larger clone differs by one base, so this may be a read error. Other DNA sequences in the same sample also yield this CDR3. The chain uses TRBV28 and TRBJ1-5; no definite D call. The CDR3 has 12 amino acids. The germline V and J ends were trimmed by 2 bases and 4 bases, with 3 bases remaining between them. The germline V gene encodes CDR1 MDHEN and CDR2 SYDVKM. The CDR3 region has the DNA TGTGCCAGCAGTTTACGGAATCAGCCCCAGCATTTT. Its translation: CASSLRNQPQHF.

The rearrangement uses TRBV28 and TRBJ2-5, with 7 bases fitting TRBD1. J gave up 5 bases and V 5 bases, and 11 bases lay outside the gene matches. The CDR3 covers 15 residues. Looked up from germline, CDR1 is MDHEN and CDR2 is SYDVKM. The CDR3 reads CASSGAGGWWETQYF. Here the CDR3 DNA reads TGTGCCAGCAGTGGAGCAGGGGGATGGTGGGAGACCCAGTACTTC.

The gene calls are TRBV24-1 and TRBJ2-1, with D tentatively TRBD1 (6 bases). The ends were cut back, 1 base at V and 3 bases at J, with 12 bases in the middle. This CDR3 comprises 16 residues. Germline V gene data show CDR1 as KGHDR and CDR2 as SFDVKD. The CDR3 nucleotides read TGTGCCACCAGTGATTTCAGGGGAAGGGACTACAATGAGCAGTTCTTC. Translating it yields CATSDFRGRDYNEQFF.

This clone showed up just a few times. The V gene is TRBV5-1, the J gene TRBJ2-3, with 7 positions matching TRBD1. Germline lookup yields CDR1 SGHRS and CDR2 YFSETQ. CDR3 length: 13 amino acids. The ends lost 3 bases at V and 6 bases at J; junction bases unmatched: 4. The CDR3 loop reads CASSSTGEDTQYF. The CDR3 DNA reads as TGCGCCAGCAGCTCAACAGGGGAGGATACGCAGTATTTT.

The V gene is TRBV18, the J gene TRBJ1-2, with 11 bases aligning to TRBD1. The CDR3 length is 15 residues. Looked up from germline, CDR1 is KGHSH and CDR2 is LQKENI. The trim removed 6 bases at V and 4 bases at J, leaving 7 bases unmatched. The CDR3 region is CASSRGQGETYGYTF. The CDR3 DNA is TGTGCCAGCTCTCGGGGACAGGGGGAAACCTATGGCTACACCTTC.

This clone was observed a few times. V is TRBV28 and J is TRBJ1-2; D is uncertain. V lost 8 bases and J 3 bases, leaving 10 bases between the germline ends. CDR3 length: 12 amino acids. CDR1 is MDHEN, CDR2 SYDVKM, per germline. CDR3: CASGGVDYGYTF. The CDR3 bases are TGTGCCAGCGGAGGAGTTGACTATGGCTACACCTTC.

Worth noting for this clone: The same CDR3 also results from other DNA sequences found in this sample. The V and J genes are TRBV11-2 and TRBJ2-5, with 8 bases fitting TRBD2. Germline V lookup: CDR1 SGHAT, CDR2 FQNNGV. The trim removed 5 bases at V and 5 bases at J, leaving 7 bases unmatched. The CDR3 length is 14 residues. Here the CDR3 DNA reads TGTGCCAGCAGCCTCGGGACTAGTGGTGAGACCCAGTACTTC. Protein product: CASSLGTSGETQYF.

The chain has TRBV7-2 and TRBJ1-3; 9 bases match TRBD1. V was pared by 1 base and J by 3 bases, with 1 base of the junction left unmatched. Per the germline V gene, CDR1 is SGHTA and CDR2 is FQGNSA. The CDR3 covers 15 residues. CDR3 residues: CASSLGDRVGNTIYF. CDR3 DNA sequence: TGTGCCAGCAGCTTAGGGGACAGGGTTGGAAACACCATATATTTT.

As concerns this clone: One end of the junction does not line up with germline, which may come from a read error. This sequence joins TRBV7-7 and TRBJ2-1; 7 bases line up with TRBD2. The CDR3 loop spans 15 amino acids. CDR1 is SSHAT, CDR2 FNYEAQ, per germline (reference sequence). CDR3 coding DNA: TGTGCTAGCAGCTGGAATAGCGGGCCCTACAATGAGCAGTTCTTC. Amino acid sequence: CASSWNSGPYNEQFF.

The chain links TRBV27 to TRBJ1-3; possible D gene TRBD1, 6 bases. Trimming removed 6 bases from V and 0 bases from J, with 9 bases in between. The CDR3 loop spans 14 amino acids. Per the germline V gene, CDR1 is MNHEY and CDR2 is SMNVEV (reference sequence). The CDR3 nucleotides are TGTGCCAGCAGGGGACATATCTCTGGAAACACCATATATTTT. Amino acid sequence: CASRGHISGNTIYF.

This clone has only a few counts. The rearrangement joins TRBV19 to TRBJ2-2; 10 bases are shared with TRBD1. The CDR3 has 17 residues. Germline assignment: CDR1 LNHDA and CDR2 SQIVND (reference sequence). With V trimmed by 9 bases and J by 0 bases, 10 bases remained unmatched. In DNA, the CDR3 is TGTGCCAGCAGGCAGGGACAGGGGTTCGCGAACACCGGGGAGCTGTTTTTT. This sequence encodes CASRQGQGFANTGELFF.

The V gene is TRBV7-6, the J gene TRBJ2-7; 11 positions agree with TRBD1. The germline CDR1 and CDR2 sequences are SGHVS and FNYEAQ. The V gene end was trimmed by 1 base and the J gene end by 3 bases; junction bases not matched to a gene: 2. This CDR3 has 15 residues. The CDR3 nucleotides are TGTGCCAGCAGCTTAGGGGGGACAGGGGGCTACGAGCAGTACTTC. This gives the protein CASSLGGTGGYEQYF.

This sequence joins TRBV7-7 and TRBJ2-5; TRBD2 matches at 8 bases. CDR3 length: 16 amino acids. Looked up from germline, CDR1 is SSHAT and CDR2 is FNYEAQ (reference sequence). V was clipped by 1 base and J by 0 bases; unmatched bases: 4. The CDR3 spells CASSLGGGGNQETQYF. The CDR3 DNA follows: TGTGCCAGCAGCTTAGGGGGCGGGGGGAACCAAGAGACCCAGTACTTC.